The present T cell receptor (beta chain) was sequenced within a study of blood T cells in healthy people across ages. Next came a second PCR, run for about 6 to 11 cycles, which used a sample-barcoded 5' primer along with a J-beta primer mix. TCRdb analysed the 5' RACE reads with MiXCR anew, one entry per CDR3 protein. This repertoire shows more than 550,000 distinct CDR3 sequences, 20% to 25% found once; its top ten account for roughly 22%. A remark on this clonotype: What it recognizes is unknown.

Study-level findings and limits: PBMCs went unsorted, and a conclusive naive versus antigen-experienced comparison was therefore prevented. Diversity was estimated from one million T cells, and these estimates were considered underestimates. Fewer expanded clones and more diversity marked long-lived versus aged donors.

The CDR3 covers 18 residues. Sequencing was performed on blood. The clonotype originates from a man between 65 and 79 years old in good health. This chain joins TRBV12-3 or TRBV12-4 and TRBJ2-5; 7 nucleotides agree with TRBD2. The end of the DNA is better explained by TRBJ2-7, so the J call may be wrong. The CDR3 sequence is CASSSVLIGRRGSYEQYF. The CDR3 bases are TGTGCCAGCAGTTCCGTATTGATTGGCAGGCGGGGGTCCTACGAGCAGTACTTC.